Listed below are T cell receptor beta chains from one sample, sequenced in a study of CD8 T cells in ankylosing spondylitis. TCRdb processed the 5' RACE reads anew with MiXCR; each CDR3 protein has one entry. Of around 770,000 distinct CDR3 sequences in the sample, under 20% were seen once. Sequencing was performed on blood, either unsorted or a sorted T cell fraction (not recorded which). Source of these receptors: a male donor with ankylosing spondylitis. Each CDR3 is given with its conserved first and last residue. Fields, in order: D gene, clone size, V gene, J gene, CDR3 DNA, CDR3 protein. D genes are given only for firm matches. Clone size is given for some rows only: seen once, a few or many times, or a class if the clone is expanded.

TRBD1	.	TRBV18	TRBJ2-5	TGTGCCAGCTCACACTGGACAGGGCTCCAAGAGACCCAGTACTTC	CASSHWTGLQETQYF
.	.	TRBV5-5	TRBJ2-1	TGTATCTCTGCCAACAATGAGCAGTTCTTC	CISANNEQFF
TRBD2	few	TRBV30	TRBJ2-1	TGTGCCTGGAGCCCCAAGACTAGCGGTGCCTACAATGAGCAGTTCTTC	CAWSPKTSGAYNEQFF
TRBD2	few	TRBV27	TRBJ2-1	TGTGCCAGCAGAGCGGGAAGGGTCTACAATGAGCAGTTCTTC	CASRAGRVYNEQFF
.	.	TRBV5-5	TRBJ1-1	TGTGCCAGCAGCCCGACAGGATATAGCATGAACACTGAAGCTTTCTTT	CASSPTGYSMNTEAFF
.	many	TRBV12-3/TRBV12-4	TRBJ1-2	TGTGCCAGCAGTCCTGGGACGGTTTATGGCTACACCTTC	CASSPGTVYGYTF
TRBD1	.	TRBV29-1	TRBJ2-1	TGCAGCGTTACGACAGGGTACTACAATGAGCAGTTCTTC	CSVTTGYYNEQFF
.	many	TRBV6-5	TRBJ2-2	TGTGCCAGCAGTTACATCGGACTATCCCCAACCCAGAACACCGGGGAGCTGTTTTTT	CASSYIGLSPTQNTGELFF
.	.	TRBV4-2	TRBJ2-7	TGTGCCAGCAGCCAAGACACTGCCTTCTACGAGCAGTACTTC	CASSQDTAFYEQYF
.	.	TRBV4-1	TRBJ1-4	TGCGCCAGCAGCCAACGCAAGATGGGCCCTCTGTGGGGAAAACTGTTTTTT	CASSQRKMGPLWGKLFF
TRBD1	few	TRBV4-1	TRBJ1-1	TGCGCCAGCAGCCAACCTCAGAAGCATGAGGGGACAGTTGAAGCTTTCTTT	CASSQPQKHEGTVEAFF
TRBD2	few	TRBV5-1	TRBJ2-3	TGCGCCAGCAGCTGGAGCGGGGCAATCACAGATACGCAGTATTTT	CASSWSGAITDTQYF
.	.	TRBV5-1	TRBJ1-1	TGCGCCAGCAGCTTGGGACTCGTGAACACTGAAGCTTTCTTT	CASSLGLVNTEAFF
TRBD1	.	TRBV19	TRBJ2-2	TGTGCCAGTAGTCCCACGGACAGGGGGCACGCCGGGGAGCTGTTTTTT	CASSPTDRGHAGELFF
.	few	TRBV20-1	TRBJ2-2	TGCAGTGCCCCAGACCCCAGTACAGGGAGGGGCACCGGGGAGCTGTTTTTT	CSAPDPSTGRGTGELFF
TRBD1	few	TRBV24-1	TRBJ2-7	TGTGCCACCAGTGATACGGGACAGGGAGGGACATACGAGCAGTACTTC	CATSDTGQGGTYEQYF
TRBD1	.	TRBV7-9	TRBJ2-3	TGTGCCAGCAGCCGGGGACAGGGTTGGACAGATACGCAGTATTTT	CASSRGQGWTDTQYF
TRBD2	.	TRBV28	TRBJ2-2	TGTCCCAGCAGTGGGACTAGTCTGCCCGGGGAGCTGTTTTTT	CPSSGTSLPGELFF
.	many	TRBV6-1	TRBJ2-2	TGTGCCAGCAGTGGGACAGACACCGGGGAGCTGTTTTTT	CASSGTDTGELFF
.	few	TRBV12-3/TRBV12-4	TRBJ1-1	TGTGCCAGCAGGCTGCCAGGGGTGGCCACTGAAGCTTTCTTT	CASRLPGVATEAFF
TRBD1	.	TRBV11-1	TRBJ1-2	TGTGCCAGCAGCCACCGACAGGGCTTGGTCTATGGCTACACCTTC	CASSHRQGLVYGYTF
.	many	TRBV5-1	TRBJ2-5	TGCGCCAGCAGCTTGGCCTTAGACGGACAAGAGACCCAGTACTTC	CASSLALDGQETQYF
.	.	TRBV7-9	TRBJ2-7	TGTGCCAGCAGCACCGAGACAGGCACCTCCTACGAGCAGTACTTC	CASSTETGTSYEQYF
.	.	TRBV19	TRBJ1-5	TGTGCCACTCGGGACCCCACCGGTCATCAGCCCCAGCATTTT	CATRDPTGHQPQHF
.	.	TRBV11-2	TRBJ2-5	TGTGCCAGCAGCTTAAATATAGAAGAGACCCAGTACTTC	CASSLNIEETQYF
.	.	TRBV3-1	TRBJ2-3	TGTGCCAGCAGCCATATCTTTAGCGTAGATACGCAGTATTTT	CASSHIFSVDTQYF
.	.	TRBV12-3/TRBV12-4	TRBJ2-5	TGTGCCAGCAGCCACAAGACAGGCCCAGAGACCCAGTACTTC	CASSHKTGPETQYF
.	.	TRBV7-2	TRBJ2-1	TGTGCCAGCAGCTTATACTCAAGGAGCTCCTACAATGAGCAGTTCTTC	CASSLYSRSSYNEQFF
TRBD2	few	TRBV7-2	TRBJ2-7	TGTGCCAGCAGCTTAAGCGGGAGTCGCGAGCAGTACTTC	CASSLSGSREQYF
.	.	TRBV12-3/TRBV12-4	TRBJ1-5	TGTGCCAGCAGTTTAGCGGGGGGCCATCAGCCCCAGCATTTT	CASSLAGGHQPQHF
TRBD2	.	TRBV20-1	TRBJ2-1	TGCAGTGCTACCCCTAGCGGACCCTACAATGAGCAGTTCTTC	CSATPSGPYNEQFF
.	.	TRBV9	TRBJ1-3	TGTGCCAGCAGCGTAGCCGGGACTACTGGAAACACCATATATTTT	CASSVAGTTGNTIYF
.	many	TRBV5-1	TRBJ2-1	TGTGCCAGCAGCTTGACTAGCTCCTACAATGAGCAGTTCTTC	CASSLTSSYNEQFF
.	.	TRBV5-1	TRBJ1-5	TGCGCCAGCAGCTTGGGAGGGCCGCCCGGAGATCAGCCCCAGCATTTT	CASSLGGPPGDQPQHF